One and the same sample provided the 31 T cell receptor beta chains below, sequenced in a study of blood T cells in healthy people across ages. It was with a sample-barcoded 5' primer and a J-beta primer mix that a second PCR of roughly 7 to 12 cycles was run. TCRdb analysed the 5' RACE reads with MiXCR anew, one entry per CDR3 protein. The sample shows 1,100,000 or so distinct CDR3 sequences, more than 35% of them seen only once. The material sequenced was blood. Every receptor here comes from a woman aged 60-70 years in good health.

The chain links TRBV20-1 to TRBJ2-7, with D possibly matching TRBD2 (5 bases). This CDR3 region has 14 residues. Trimming took off 6 bases at V and 5 bases at J, with 20 bases between the two ends. Germline loops: CDR1 DFQATT, CDR2 SNEGSKA (reference sequence). In nucleotides, the CDR3 is TGCAGTGCAGAAATACTAGGGATCTACGACGAGCAGTACTTC. The encoded protein is CSAEILGIYDEQYF.

This clonotype came up a few times. The genes are TRBV12-3 or TRBV12-4 and TRBJ1-4, with 7 bases that match TRBD1. CDR3 size: 15 residues. V shed 6 bases and J 6 bases; nucleotides not matched to a gene: 10. The CDR3 spells CASSETGIWDEKLFF. The CDR3 DNA follows: TGTGCCAGCAGCGAGACAGGGATCTGGGATGAAAAACTGTTTTTT.

For this clonotype: A read error may account for a junction end that differs from germline. This sequence joins TRBV7-8 and TRBJ2-5; tentatively, D is TRBD1 or TRBD2 (5 bases each). CDR1 is SGHVS, CDR2 FQNEAQ, per germline. This CDR3 has 14 residues. In DNA form, the CDR3 reads TGTGCCAGCAGCTTCTGGGGGTACCAAGAGACCCGGTACTTC. It yields the protein CASSFWGYQETRYF.

This chain joins TRBV20-1 and TRBJ2-1; D not certain. The CDR3 spans 11 residues. Germline V gene sequence: CDR1 DFQATT, CDR2 SNEGSKA (reference sequence). Between the trimmed V and J ends, which lost 4 bases and 7 bases, there was a span of 8 bases. The CDR3 region has the DNA TGCAGTGCTAAAGGTGCTAATGAGCAGTTCTTC. It codes for CSAKGANEQFF.

This clonotype was observed a handful of times. V gene TRBV28 combines with J gene TRBJ2-7, with 11 bases identical to TRBD2. This CDR3 is built from 15 residues. Germline V lookup: CDR1 MDHEN, CDR2 SYDVKM. The ends lost 4 bases at V and 6 bases at J; junction bases unmatched: 8. The CDR3 sequence: CASSSLAGGPTEQYF. As DNA, the CDR3 is TGTGCCAGCAGTTCCTTAGCGGGAGGGCCTACCGAGCAGTACTTC. Variable domain in full (rest from reference TRBV28 and TRBJ2-7): DVKVTQSSRYLVKRTGEKVFLECVQDMDHENMFWYRQDPGLGLRLIYFSYDVKMKEKGDIPEGYSVSREKKERFSLILESASTNQTSMYLCASSSLAGGPTEQYFGPGTRLTVT.

The chain couples TRBV7-9 to TRBJ1-2; no firm D call. CDR1 is SEHNR, CDR2 FQNEAQ, per germline (reference sequence). The CDR3 totals 15 residues. V lost 2 bases, J lost 8 bases, and 18 bases lay in between. CDR3 DNA sequence: TGTGCCAGCAGCTTAACCCCCTCAGAGCAGTACGGCTACACCTTC. This sequence encodes CASSLTPSEQYGYTF.

The chain uses TRBV7-2 and TRBJ1-2; D call uncertain. Trimming removed 5 bases from V and 8 bases from J, with 9 bases in between. The germline gives CDR1 SGHTA, CDR2 FQGNSA. This CDR3 has 11 amino acids. The CDR3 sequence is CASSLGWGYTF. CDR3 DNA: TGTGCCAGCAGCCTGGGTTGGGGCTACACCTTC.

The chain couples TRBV7-3 to TRBJ2-6; 7 bases agree with TRBD1. With 0 bases clipped from V and 1 base from J, the junction kept 9 bases outside the gene matches. CDR1 and CDR2 (germline): SGHTA, FQGTGA. CDR3 length: 19 amino acids. The CDR3 DNA follows: TGTGCCAGCAGCTTAACCCTAGACAGGGTTAGTTCTGGGGCCAACGTCCTGACTTTC. Translated: CASSLTLDRVSSGANVLTF.

The chain carries TRBV4-2 and TRBJ2-5; the D gene could be TRBD1 or TRBD2 (6 bases each). The J call may be in error: the DNA end matches TRBJ2-7 better. CDR3 length: 15 amino acids. Germline V lookup: CDR1 LGHNA, CDR2 YNFKEQ. The DNA for the CDR3 is TGTGCCAGCAGCCCCACCCAGGGGAGGAGGCACGAGCAGTACTTC. Amino acid sequence: CASSPTQGRRHEQYF.

This sequence joins TRBV9 and TRBJ2-3, with unresolved D. CDR3 size: 15 residues. The V end was cut by 2 bases, the J end by 0 bases, with 10 bases between. From germline, CDR1 is SGDLS and CDR2 YYNGEE. Here the CDR3 reads CASSVTSSSTDTQYF. The CDR3 nucleotides are TGTGCCAGCAGCGTTACGAGCTCTAGCACAGATACGCAGTATTTT.

This sequence joins TRBV15 and TRBJ1-2; no clear D. The V gene lost 0 bases and the J gene lost 6 bases, with 11 bases spanning the gap. The CDR3 length is 14 residues. Looked up from germline, CDR1 is LNHNV and CDR2 is YYDKDF (reference sequence). CDR3 DNA sequence: TGTGCCACCAGCAGAGATAGAAAGATTGATGGCTACACCTTC. Amino acid sequence: CATSRDRKIDGYTF.

Remarks on this clonotype: At one end, the junction sequence differs from germline, possibly due to a read error. The CDR3 loop is CAGSRQSSYEQYF. CDR3 DNA sequence: TGTGCCGGCAGTCGACAGAGCTCCTACGAGCAGTACTTC. This chain joins TRBV6-1 and TRBJ2-7, with D maybe TRBD1 (5 bases). From germline, CDR1 is MNHNS and CDR2 SASEGT. CDR3 size: 13 residues.

The rearrangement links TRBV20-1 to TRBJ2-3; D could derive from TRBD1 or TRBD2 (5 bases each). V was clipped by 6 bases and J by 5 bases, with 18 bases between them. The CDR3 runs to 14 residues. CDR1 DFQATT and CDR2 SNEGSKA come from the germline V gene (reference sequence). The CDR3 bases are TGCAGTGCGGGGACCTTAGGGATGGGAGATACGCAGTATTTT. Translation gives CSAGTLGMGDTQYF.

This chain's CDR3 is CASSYDSSYNSPLHF. As DNA, the CDR3 is TGTGCCAGCAGTTACGATAGCTCCTATAATTCACCCCTCCACTTT. The chain is built from TRBV6-6 and TRBJ1-6; D unclear. Germline values: CDR1 MNHNY, CDR2 SVGAGI (reference sequence). The CDR3 extends over 15 amino acids. The V end was cut by 2 bases, the J end by 0 bases, with 5 bases between.

CDR3 residues: CASSNPGASETQYF. CDR3 sequence (DNA): TGTGCCAGCAGCAATCCGGGGGCGTCGGAGACCCAGTACTTC. This rearrangement joins TRBV7-8 to TRBJ2-5; tentatively, D is TRBD1 or TRBD2 (6 bases each). Trimming left V 5 bases short and J 5 bases short, with 15 bases between. The CDR3 loop spans 14 amino acids. The germline CDR1 and CDR2 sequences are SGHVS and FQNEAQ.

The rearrangement joins TRBV10-3 to TRBJ2-4; D is perhaps TRBD2 (6 bases). Judging by the DNA end, TRBJ2-7 fits better; the J call may be wrong. Germline CDR1 and CDR2: ENHRY and SYGVKD. The CDR3 length is 12 residues. CDR3 sequence reads: CAIRGDLAEQYF. CDR3 bases: TGTGCCATCAGGGGGGACTTAGCCGAGCAGTACTTC.

There are a few counts of this clonotype. The chain uses TRBV7-9 and TRBJ2-5; D unclear. V lost 6 bases, J lost 2 bases, and 13 bases lay in between. The CDR3 has 14 amino acids. Per germline, CDR1 SEHNR and CDR2 FQNEAQ (reference sequence). CDR3 nucleotides: TGTGCCAGCAGTTTGTGGGCTGATCAAGAGACCCAGTACTTC. This sequence encodes CASSLWADQETQYF.

The chain combines TRBV20-1 with TRBJ2-7; TRBD2 agrees at 15 bases. J gave up 3 bases and V 6 bases, and 6 bases lay outside the gene matches. This CDR3 has 15 amino acids. The germline V gene encodes CDR1 DFQATT and CDR2 SNEGSKA (reference sequence). CDR3 protein: CSAPGTSGRYYEQYF. CDR3 sequence (DNA): TGCAGTGCACCCGGGACTAGCGGGAGGTACTACGAGCAGTACTTC.

V gene TRBV15 combines with J gene TRBJ2-1; a possible D gene is TRBD1 (5 bases). Per germline, CDR1 LNHNV and CDR2 YYDKDF (reference sequence). The CDR3 sequence is 14 residues long. Deletions cut 2 bases from V and 7 bases from J, with 12 bases between. The CDR3 reads CATSRLRQTNEQFF. CDR3 DNA sequence: TGTGCCACCAGCAGACTTAGACAGACGAATGAGCAGTTCTTC.

The V gene is TRBV28, the J gene TRBJ2-1; TRBD1 matches 9 bases. This CDR3 is 15 amino acids long. The V gene's germline CDR1 is MDHEN and CDR2 SYDVKM. Trimming at V came to 5 bases and at J to 6 bases, leaving 8 bases not matched to a gene. The CDR3 bases are TGTGCCAGCAGTAGGACAGGGGAGTCGGGCAATGAGCAGTTCTTC. It yields the protein CASSRTGESGNEQFF.

The sample holds many counts of this clonotype. This rearrangement joins TRBV9 to TRBJ2-7, with 10 bases aligning to TRBD2. The CDR3 has 15 amino acids. Trimming at V came to 0 bases and at J to 0 bases, leaving 0 bases not matched to a gene. Germline lookup yields CDR1 SGDLS and CDR2 YYNGEE. The CDR3 protein is CASSVGTSGSYEQYF. CDR3 sequence (DNA): TGTGCCAGCAGCGTAGGGACTAGCGGCTCCTACGAGCAGTACTTC.

This chain connects TRBV29-1 to TRBJ2-7; 7 positions agree with TRBD1. The CDR3 sequence is 13 residues long. Germline V gives CDR1 SQVTM, CDR2 ANQGSEA. V lost 3 bases, J lost 4 bases, and 6 bases stayed unmatched. The CDR3 DNA follows: TGCAGCGTTGAGTGGGACAGCGATTACGAGCAGTACTTC. It codes for CSVEWDSDYEQYF.

The chain couples TRBV11-2 to TRBJ2-7, with 8 bases identical to TRBD1. This CDR3 spans 15 amino acids. J lost 0 bases, V lost 5 bases, and 6 bases had no gene match. The germline gives CDR1 SGHAT, CDR2 FQNNGV. DNA for the CDR3: TGTGCCAGCAGCCAGGACAGGGACTCCTCCTACGAGCAGTACTTC. Encoded protein: CASSQDRDSSYEQYF.

This clonotype turned up a few times. J is TRBJ2-7 and V is TRBV6-5; maybe TRBD2 (5 bases). Per germline, CDR1 MNHEY and CDR2 SVGAGI. The CDR3 consists of 12 residues. Trimming removed 5 bases from V and 3 bases from J, with 8 bases in between. CDR3 coding DNA: TGTGCCAGCAGTGACGGGGACTACGAGCAGTACTTC. Its translation is CASSDGDYEQYF.

This rearrangement joins TRBV5-1 to TRBJ2-1; the match to TRBD1 covers 9 bases. Trimming removed 0 bases from V and 3 bases from J; junction bases left unmatched: 1. Germline V CDR1 and CDR2: SGHRS, YFSETQ. The CDR3 spans 15 residues. CDR3 nucleotide sequence: TGCGCCAGCAGCTTGGAGGGACAGGGCTACAATGAGCAGTTCTTC. It specifies CASSLEGQGYNEQFF.

This clonotype was observed a few times. The V call is TRBV20-1, the J call TRBJ1-5; 7 bases map to TRBD1. This CDR3 comprises 15 residues. V lost 5 bases and J lost 1; bases outside the gene matches: 8. Germline CDR1 and CDR2: DFQATT and SNEGSKA (reference sequence). CDR3 in amino acids: CSAHYRQGSNQPQHF. CDR3 nucleotide sequence: TGCAGTGCTCACTACAGACAGGGAAGCAATCAGCCCCAGCATTTT.

V and J are TRBV15 and TRBJ2-5; D remains ambiguous. V lost 0 bases, J lost 2 bases, and 7 bases lay in between. CDR3 size: 14 residues. Germline loops: CDR1 LNHNV, CDR2 YYDKDF (reference sequence). The CDR3 loop is CATSRDPFQETQYF. CDR3 bases: TGTGCCACCAGCAGAGACCCATTTCAAGAGACCCAGTACTTC.

This clonotype has more than one count but fewer than ten. The chain joins TRBV4-2 to TRBJ2-5, with D maybe TRBD2 (6 bases). V was pared by 1 base and J by 6 bases, with 12 bases between. Germline CDR1 LGHNA, CDR2 YNFKEQ. This CDR3 contains 14 residues. The CDR3 spells CASSQVPAGKTQYF. The CDR3 DNA is TGTGCCAGCAGCCAAGTCCCGGCGGGAAAGACCCAGTACTTC.

CDR3 protein: CATSDSGGGYTF. In DNA form, the CDR3 reads TGTGCCACCAGTGATTCCGGGGGAGGCTACACCTTC. The V gene is TRBV24-1, the J gene TRBJ1-2; weak D call: TRBD1 (5 bases). The CDR3 has 12 amino acids. V was shortened by 2 bases and J by 8 bases, with 8 bases between the two germline ends. The germline gives CDR1 KGHDR, CDR2 SFDVKD.

The chain recombines TRBV5-5 with TRBJ1-4, with D possibly matching TRBD1 (6 bases). The V end lost 4 bases, the J end lost 1 base, and 23 bases lay between the germline ends. CDR1 and CDR2 from the germline V gene are SGHKS and YYEKEE (reference sequence). This CDR3 contains 19 residues. CDR3 coding DNA: TGTGCCAGCAGCATGGCAGTACGTGGGGGCGGTATAACTAATGAAAAACTGTTTTTT. As protein: CASSMAVRGGGITNEKLFF.

The chain's CDR3 is CASRLSQGTSYEQYF. The CDR3 coding sequence is TGTGCCAGCAGGCTTTCCCAGGGTACCTCCTACGAGCAGTACTTC. The rearrangement links TRBV28 to TRBJ2-7; tentatively, D is TRBD1 (5 bases). CDR1 is MDHEN, CDR2 SYDVKM, per germline. V was trimmed by 6 bases and J by 0 bases, leaving 15 bases between them. The CDR3 loop spans 15 amino acids.